Detailed here is one T cell receptor beta chain. No antigen is known for it. Participants comprised healthy donors of bone marrow. The data stem from a study of cytomegalovirus exposure and HLA in healthy donors. Study in general: An earlier analysis identified 120 million or so unique TCR beta sequences in about 200 million T cells. Study-level results: A few chains linked to CMV were shown in vitro to be specific for CMV antigens. The likely origin of a cluster of highly shared sequence variants was a sequencing artifact.

60 Vbeta and 13 Jbeta primers were used in PCR. Only in-frame clones appear in the TCRdb table, and some are missing; sequencing was by immunoSEQ multiplex PCR. The sample has roughly 120,000 clones; the top ten hold about 2%. The junction had 7 bases not matched to a gene; V was cut back by 6 bases and J by 3 bases. CDR1 is PRHDT, CDR2 FYEKMQ, per germline (reference sequence). The CDR3 has 14 residues. The specimen sequenced was PBMCs. The receptor's source is a man aged 40-49 years in good health and CMV-seronegative. V and J are TRBV13 and TRBJ2-7; 8 nucleotides line up with TRBD1. In DNA form, the CDR3 reads TGTGCCAGCAGTCCCGGGACAGGAAGCTACGAGCAGTACTTC. Its protein is CASSPGTGSYEQYF.